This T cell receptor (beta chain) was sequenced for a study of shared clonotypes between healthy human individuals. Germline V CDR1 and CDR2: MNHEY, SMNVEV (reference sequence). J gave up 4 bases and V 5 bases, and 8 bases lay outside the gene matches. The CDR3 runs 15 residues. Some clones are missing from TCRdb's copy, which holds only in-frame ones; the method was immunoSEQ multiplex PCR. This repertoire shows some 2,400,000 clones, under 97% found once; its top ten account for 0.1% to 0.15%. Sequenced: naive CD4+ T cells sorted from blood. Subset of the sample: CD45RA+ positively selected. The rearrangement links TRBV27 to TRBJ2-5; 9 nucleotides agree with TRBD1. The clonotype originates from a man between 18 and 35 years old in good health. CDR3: CASSPLGTGPETQYF. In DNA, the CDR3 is TGTGCCAGCAGTCCACTGGGGACAGGGCCAGAGACCCAGTACTTC.